Below, 30 T cell receptor beta chains from the same sample are listed, as sequenced in a study of blood T cell repertoires in COVID-19. The table came from immunoSEQ multiplex PCR; TCRdb's copy has only in-frame clones and leaves some out. The table records over 200,000 clones, 80% to 90% of them present only once. The sample was PBMCs or T cells enriched from blood (not recorded which). All receptors come from a man between 18 and 35 years old who had recovered from COVID-19.

This chain joins TRBV29-1 and TRBJ2-5; TRBD1 agrees at 8 bases. Trimming cost V 7 bases and J 7 bases; bases outside gene matches: 11. Germline assignment: CDR1 SQVTM and CDR2 ANQGSEA. CDR3 length: 13 residues. The CDR3 reads CSASGQGIGTQYF. In DNA, the CDR3 is TGCAGCGCGTCCGGACAGGGTATTGGGACCCAGTACTTC.

The chain joins TRBV27 to TRBJ2-3, with a weak D call TRBD2 (6 bases). CDR1 is MNHEY and CDR2 is SMNVEV in the germline V gene (reference sequence). V shed 4 bases and J shed 6 bases, with 11 bases lying between them. The CDR3 spans 13 residues. CDR3 protein: CASSWTRGDTQYF. The DNA for the CDR3 is TGTGCCAGCAGTTGGACCCGGGGGGATACGCAGTATTTT.

The chain employs TRBV28 and TRBJ2-5, with a tentative D call TRBD1 (6 bases). The ends were cut back, 4 bases at V and 2 bases at J, with 17 bases in the middle. Germline lookup yields CDR1 MDHEN and CDR2 SYDVKM. The CDR3 loop spans 16 amino acids. CDR3 DNA sequence: TGTGCCAGCAGTTCCCCAGCCCAGAGGGGGCAAGAGACCCAGTACTTC. Translation gives CASSSPAQRGQETQYF.

This chain joins TRBV7-9 and TRBJ1-1; 9 bases line up with TRBD1. The CDR3 runs 16 residues. Trimming removed 4 bases from V and 0 bases from J; junction bases left unmatched: 6. Germline lookup yields CDR1 SEHNR and CDR2 FQNEAQ (reference sequence). CDR3 residues: CASSWGQGLLNTEAFF. CDR3 DNA sequence: TGTGCCAGCAGCTGGGGACAGGGCCTGTTGAACACTGAAGCTTTCTTT.

The chain uses TRBV29-1 and TRBJ1-2, with D maybe TRBD1 (6 bases). V lost 3 bases and J 8 bases, leaving 19 bases between the germline ends. Looked up from germline, CDR1 is SQVTM and CDR2 is ANQGSEA. CDR3 size: 14 residues. CDR3 sequence: CSVESGGRTIGYTF. As DNA, the CDR3 is TGCAGCGTTGAGTCGGGGGGCCGGACTATCGGCTACACCTTC.

Remarks on this clone: Just one base apart from a much larger clone, this may be a read error. The chain uses TRBV5-1 and TRBJ1-1; D is ambiguous. In germline, CDR1 is SGHRS, CDR2 YFSETQ. The length of the CDR3 is 14 residues. V was cut by 0 bases and J by 0 bases, with 6 bases left in between. CDR3 loop: CASSLDGMNTEAFF. The CDR3 nucleotides are TGCGCCAGCAGCTTGGACGGGATGAACACTGAAGCTTTCTTT.

The chain carries TRBV6-1 and TRBJ1-2; possible D gene TRBD1, 6 bases. The length of the CDR3 is 16 residues. V was cut by 1 base and J by 0 bases, with 12 bases left in between. Germline V gene lookup returns CDR1 MNHNS and CDR2 SASEGT. The CDR3 DNA reads TGTGCCAGCAGTGAAGAGGGACACCCTACTAACTATGGCTACACCTTC. Its protein is CASSEEGHPTNYGYTF.

The rearrangement links TRBV5-6 to TRBJ2-5, with TRBD1 matching over 10 bases. Per germline, CDR1 SGHDT and CDR2 YYEEEE. This CDR3 comprises 19 residues. V lost 4 bases to trimming and J lost 1 base; unmatched junction nucleotides: 16. The CDR3 loop reads CASSQLGPGRDRGQETQYF. The CDR3 region has the DNA TGTGCCAGCAGCCAATTGGGGCCCGGGCGGGACAGGGGCCAAGAGACCCAGTACTTC.

V usage is TRBV27 and J usage is TRBJ1-2, with 8 bases fitting TRBD1. Unmatched junction bases numbered 3, after V lost 3 bases and J lost 6 bases. CDR3 length equals 13 residues. Germline loops: CDR1 MNHEY, CDR2 SMNVEV (reference sequence). Here the CDR3 reads CASSFRQGHGYTF. CDR3 bases: TGTGCCAGCAGTTTTCGACAGGGGCATGGCTACACCTTC.

The gene calls are TRBV19 and TRBJ2-1, with 8 bases fitting TRBD1. Germline CDR1 reads LNHDA; CDR2 reads SQIVND (reference sequence). CDR3 length equals 16 residues. V trimming: 10 bases; J trimming: 8 bases; junction bases outside the gene matches: 19. The CDR3 DNA sequence: TGTGCCACCGCGAAGTGGGGGACAGGAGTACGGGATGAGCAGTTCTTC. It translates to CATAKWGTGVRDEQFF.

The V call is TRBV2, the J call TRBJ1-3, with 10 nucleotides matching TRBD1. The CDR3 runs to 19 residues. The trim removed 6 bases at V and 0 bases at J, leaving 14 bases unmatched. CDR1 and CDR2 (germline): SNHLY, FYNNEI. In nucleotides, the CDR3 is TGTGCCAGCAGGGTATTACGAAGACGGGACAGGGGCTCTGGAAACACCATATATTTT. Its protein product is CASRVLRRRDRGSGNTIYF.

This clone was counted once. This rearrangement joins TRBV30 to TRBJ1-2; 9 nucleotides align to TRBD1. Germline CDR1 is GTSNPN and CDR2 is SVGIG (reference sequence). There are 15 residues in the CDR3. J was trimmed by 4 bases and V by 5 bases; bases with no gene match: 11. The CDR3 loop reads CAWFPGQGVSYGYTF. DNA of the CDR3: TGTGCCTGGTTTCCGGGACAGGGTGTTAGCTATGGCTACACCTTC.

This chain links TRBV11-3 with TRBJ2-1; D ambiguous. There are 17 residues in the CDR3. V lost 8 bases, J lost 0 bases, and 20 bases lay in between. Germline V lookup: CDR1 SGHNT, CDR2 YENEEA. The chain's CDR3 is CASLHSAQRSSYNEQFF. DNA for the CDR3: TGTGCCAGCCTCCATTCTGCGCAAAGGAGCTCCTACAATGAGCAGTTCTTC.

J is TRBJ1-3 and V is TRBV4-2; D is uncertain. The V end was cut by 0 bases, the J end by 4 bases, with 13 bases between. The CDR3 is made up of 16 amino acids. CDR1 LGHNA and CDR2 YNFKEQ come from the germline V gene. In DNA form, the CDR3 reads TGTGCCAGCAGCCAAGATCTCCTTGCAGCGGGAAACACCATATATTTT. Its translation is CASSQDLLAAGNTIYF.

This sequence joins TRBV12-3 or TRBV12-4 and TRBJ1-2; D remains unclear. CDR3 length: 13 residues. V was cut by 1 base and J by 4 bases, with 7 bases left in between. CDR3 in amino acids: CASSLGPSYGYTF. The DNA of the CDR3 is TGTGCCAGCAGTTTAGGCCCGAGCTATGGCTACACCTTC.

This clone was detected only a few times. The chain joins TRBV18 to TRBJ1-6; 7 nucleotides line up with TRBD1. Germline V CDR1 and CDR2: KGHSH, LQKENI. The CDR3 is made up of 14 amino acids. Unmatched junction bases numbered 4, after V lost 1 base and J lost 10 bases. CDR3 protein: CASSPRGGLSPLHF. CDR3 nucleotide sequence: TGTGCCAGCTCACCACGAGGGGGCTTGTCACCCCTCCACTTT.

The rearrangement uses TRBV6-5 and TRBJ2-3; D might be TRBD1 (6 bases). Trimming took off 7 bases at V and 0 bases at J, with 8 bases between the two ends. Looked up from germline, CDR1 is MNHEY and CDR2 is SVGAGI. The CDR3 runs to 13 residues. The CDR3 loop is CASITGSTDTQYF. DNA of the CDR3: TGTGCCAGCATAACAGGGAGCACAGATACGCAGTATTTT.

Here the CDR3 reads CASSLQNSNQPQHF. CDR3 sequence (DNA): TGTGCCAGCTCACTACAGAATAGCAATCAGCCCCAGCATTTT. This rearrangement joins TRBV18 to TRBJ1-5; D uncertain. From germline, CDR1 is KGHSH and CDR2 LQKENI. This CDR3 has 14 residues. Between the trimmed V and J ends, which lost 4 bases and 0 bases, there was a span of 7 bases.

The chain recombines TRBV5-4 with TRBJ2-2; the match to TRBD2 covers 8 bases. Germline V gene lookup returns CDR1 SGHNT and CDR2 YYREEE (reference sequence). The V and J ends lost 4 bases and 1 base, in that order; junction bases with no gene match: 0. The CDR3 consists of 14 residues. The CDR3 bases are TGTGCCAGCAGCGCGGGAGGGAACACCGGGGAGCTGTTTTTT. Translating gives CASSAGGNTGELFF.

This clone was picked up one time. The gene calls are TRBV19 and TRBJ1-5, with TRBD1 matching 9 bases. Germline CDR1 and CDR2: LNHDA and SQIVND (reference sequence). V lost 8 bases and J lost 10; bases outside the gene matches: 15. The CDR3 runs 15 residues. The CDR3 bases are TGTGCCAGTGGGTCGGTGGGGACAGGGTTATCTCCCCAGCATTTT. The encoded protein is CASGSVGTGLSPQHF.

The CDR3 coding sequence is TGTGCCAGTAGTATTGTCTTGGGGAGTCCAGATACGCAGTATTTT. It specifies CASSIVLGSPDTQYF. V usage is TRBV19 and J usage is TRBJ2-3; a possible D gene is TRBD2 (5 bases). This CDR3 region has 15 residues. CDR1 and CDR2 from the germline V gene are LNHDA and SQIVND (reference sequence). V shed 3 bases and J shed 4 bases, with 14 bases lying between them.

The gene calls are TRBV7-9 and TRBJ1-5, with TRBD1 matching over 9 bases. J lost 7 bases, V lost 1 base, and 5 bases had no gene match. Germline V CDR1 and CDR2: SEHNR, FQNEAQ (reference sequence). CDR3 length: 15 residues. The chain's CDR3 is CASSLGGQGLQPQHF. CDR3 in DNA: TGTGCCAGCAGCTTAGGGGGACAGGGATTGCAGCCCCAGCATTTT. Combining the CDR3 with reference TRBV7-9 and TRBJ1-5 gives the whole variable domain DTGVSQNPRHKITKRGQNVTFRCDPISEHNRLYWYRQTLGQGPEFLTYFQNEAQLEKSRLLSDRFSAERPKGSFSTLEIQRTEQGDSAMYLCASSLGGQGLQPQHFGDGTRLSIL.

CDR3 sequence: CAWSVFSGGATDTQYF. The CDR3 DNA follows: TGTGCCTGGAGTGTGTTTAGCGGGGGGGCTACAGATACGCAGTATTTT. The chain joins TRBV30 to TRBJ2-3; 11 bases line up with TRBD2. This CDR3 region has 16 residues. CDR1 and CDR2 (germline): GTSNPN, SVGIG (reference sequence). The J segment lost 3 bases and the V segment lost 0 bases, leaving 5 bases of the junction unmatched. Complete variable domain (other parts from reference TRBV30 and TRBJ2-3): SQTIHQWPATLVQPVGSPLSLECTVEGTSNPNLYWYRQAAGRGLQLLFYSVGIGQISSEVPQNLSASRPQDRQFILSSKKLLLSDSGFYLCAWSVFSGGATDTQYFGPGTRLTVL.

The rearrangement links TRBV19 to TRBJ2-1; TRBD1 is a possible D gene (6 bases). The CDR3 is 14 amino acids. V was trimmed by 9 bases and J by 0 bases, leaving 12 bases between them. Germline CDR1 is LNHDA and CDR2 is SQIVND (reference sequence). The CDR3 nucleotides read TGTGCCAGAGAGGGGGATAGCTCCTACAATGAGCAGTTCTTC. Translated: CAREGDSSYNEQFF.

The rearrangement links TRBV18 to TRBJ2-1; no clear D. V gave up 3 bases and J gave up 5 bases, with 14 bases separating them. The CDR3 has 15 amino acids. The germline gives CDR1 KGHSH, CDR2 LQKENI. This CDR3 is CASSPWASNNNEQFF. The CDR3 bases are TGTGCCAGCTCACCGTGGGCTTCCAACAACAATGAGCAGTTCTTC.

The CDR3 spells CASSSGSLPRMSEETQYF. DNA of the CDR3: TGCGCCAGCAGCTCTGGGTCACTACCCAGAATGTCAGAAGAGACCCAGTACTTC. The chain uses TRBV5-1 and TRBJ2-5; no clear D gene. Per germline, CDR1 SGHRS and CDR2 YFSETQ. Trimming stripped 3 bases from V and 3 bases from J, with 24 bases between. This CDR3 contains 18 residues.

The gene calls are TRBV10-3 and TRBJ2-1; 7 nucleotides line up with TRBD1. J lost 5 bases, V lost 6 bases, and 16 bases had no gene match. The CDR3 sequence is 17 residues long. From germline, CDR1 is ENHRY and CDR2 SYGVKD. The CDR3 DNA is TGTGCCATCAGCCTACTCGAGGGTCAGGGGGAAGACAATGAGCAGTTCTTC. Translated, it gives CAISLLEGQGEDNEQFF.

This sequence joins TRBV10-3 and TRBJ2-1; D may be TRBD2 (5 bases). Germline assignment: CDR1 ENHRY and CDR2 SYGVKD. The CDR3 has 12 amino acids. V lost 10 bases and J 8 bases, leaving 15 bases between the germline ends. CDR3 protein: CATLEGGYEQFF. CDR3 coding DNA: TGTGCCACACTTGAAGGAGGTTATGAGCAGTTCTTC.

V and J are TRBV19 and TRBJ2-1; 12 bases map to TRBD2. V gave up 5 bases and J gave up 4 bases; unmatched junction bases: 6. CDR3 length: 16 residues. CDR1 is LNHDA, CDR2 SQIVND, per germline (reference sequence). The CDR3 here is CASSFSGTSGYNEQFF. CDR3 DNA: TGTGCCAGTAGTTTCTCCGGGACTAGCGGGTACAATGAGCAGTTCTTC.

This chain connects TRBV10-3 to TRBJ2-7; D ambiguous. Per germline, CDR1 ENHRY and CDR2 SYGVKD. Trimming stripped 3 bases from V and 3 bases from J, with 9 bases between. This CDR3 contains 13 residues. DNA of the CDR3: TGTGCCATCAGTGATGGGCAACACTACGAGCAGTACTTC. Encoded protein: CAISDGQHYEQYF.